The 15 T cell receptor beta chains reported below all come from one sample, sequenced in a study of T cells in Graves' hyperthyroidism and ophthalmopathy. TCR beta CDR3 sequences were amplified from RNA transcripts. First-round RT-PCR targeting the TCR CDR3 was performed with the HTBI primer set. Via MiXCR, TCRdb re-called the multiplex PCR reads, giving one row per CDR3 protein. This sample has hundreds of thousands of distinct CDR3 sequences; 14% occur once, and the top ten carry about 10%. Sample: blood. The receptors were gathered from a woman between 18 and 30 years old with Graves' hyperthyroidism.

In its sample, this clonotype was seen a few times. The chain employs TRBV6-1 and TRBJ1-4; 8 bases agree with TRBD1. Germline-derived CDR1 and CDR2 are MNHNS and SASEGT. The CDR3 sequence is 15 residues long. V shed 6 bases, J shed 10 bases, and the junction held 13 bases outside the gene matches. CDR3 coding DNA: TGTGCCAGCAGAACTACCGGGACAGGCCAATCAAAACTGTTTTTT. Translation: CASRTTGTGQSKLFF.

In its sample, this clonotype was seen many times. This sequence joins TRBV12-3 or TRBV12-4 and TRBJ2-3; 7 bases line up with TRBD2. J was trimmed by 5 bases and V by 6 bases; bases with no gene match: 11. The CDR3 spans 15 residues. The CDR3 region is CASRPAGFDIDTQYF. For the CDR3, the DNA is TGTGCCAGCAGACCAGCGGGATTTGATATAGATACGCAGTATTTT.

This clonotype has a handful of counts. V is TRBV6-1 and J is TRBJ1-6, with D uncertain. The CDR3 runs 14 residues. Germline V gene lookup returns CDR1 MNHNS and CDR2 SASEGT. V lost 0 bases to trimming and J lost 6 bases, with 6 bases between them. The CDR3 loop is CASSEAYSNSPLHF. The CDR3 DNA is TGTGCCAGCAGTGAAGCTTACTCTAATTCACCCCTCCACTTT.

The J gene is TRBJ2-2, the V gene TRBV20-1; TRBD2 agrees at 10 bases. The CDR3 runs to 19 residues. Germline CDR1 is DFQATT and CDR2 is SNEGSKA (reference sequence). V was clipped by 2 bases and J by 0 bases; unmatched bases: 12. This chain's CDR3 is CSARTPPGLAYANTGELFF. The DNA of the CDR3 is TGCAGTGCTAGAACCCCCCCGGGACTAGCGTACGCGAACACCGGGGAGCTGTTTTTT.

This clonotype was seen ten or more times. The gene calls are TRBV7-8 and TRBJ2-1; D is unclear. This CDR3 comprises 17 residues. Looked up from germline, CDR1 is SGHVS and CDR2 is FQNEAQ. V lost 4 bases to trimming and J lost 3 bases, with 19 bases between them. CDR3 loop: CASSSIPDKMIYNEQFF. CDR3 sequence (DNA): TGTGCCAGCAGCTCTATTCCCGACAAAATGATCTACAATGAGCAGTTCTTC.

This clonotype was seen only a few times. The chain employs TRBV11-3 and TRBJ2-1; D may be TRBD2 (5 bases). CDR1 and CDR2 from the germline V gene are SGHNT and YENEEA. The CDR3 is 15 amino acids. The V gene lost 6 bases and the J gene lost 2 bases, with 14 bases spanning the gap. DNA of the CDR3: TGTGCCAGCAGAGAGACGGGGAGTCCCTACAATGAGCAGTTCTTC. This gives the protein CASRETGSPYNEQFF.

The rearrangement links TRBV5-8 to TRBJ2-1; 9 positions agree with TRBD2. CDR1 SGHTS and CDR2 YDEGEE come from the germline V gene. J lost 6 bases, V lost 1 base, and 8 bases had no gene match. The CDR3 contains 16 residues. CDR3 nucleotide sequence: TGTGCCAGCAGCTTGAAAGCGGGAGGTTTCTTCAATGAGCAGTTCTTC. Its translation is CASSLKAGGFFNEQFF. Filled out from reference TRBV5-8 and TRBJ2-1, the complete variable domain reads EAGVTQSPTHLIKTRGQQATLRCSPISGHTSVYWYQQALGLGLQFLLWYDEGEERNRGNFPPRFSGRQFPNYSSELNVNALELEDSALYLCASSLKAGGFFNEQFFGPGTRLTVL.

V and J are TRBV29-1 and TRBJ2-1; TRBD2 matches at 11 bases. Germline trimming cut 2 bases from V and 6 bases from J; bases unmatched to any gene: 0. The V gene's germline CDR1 is SQVTM and CDR2 ANQGSEA. The CDR3 covers 13 residues. CDR3 in DNA: TGCAGCGTTGAAACTAGCGGGGGCAATGAGCAGTTCTTC. Translating it yields CSVETSGGNEQFF.

Many counts were recorded for this clonotype. The chain recombines TRBV13 with TRBJ2-7; 8 bases fit TRBD2. V was pared by 5 bases and J by 6 bases, with 15 bases of the junction left unmatched. Germline CDR1 and CDR2: PRHDT and FYEKMQ (reference sequence). CDR3 length equals 16 residues. DNA for the CDR3: TGTGCCAGCAGCCCACCCGGGCTAGCGGGTTTAGCCGAGCAGTACTTC. It translates to CASSPPGLAGLAEQYF.

The table lists this clonotype with a few counts. The chain is built from TRBV6-2 or TRBV6-3 and TRBJ2-5, with 7 bases lining up with TRBD2. The V gene end was trimmed by 0 bases and the J gene end by 0 bases; junction bases not matched to a gene: 4. Germline assignment: CDR1 MNHEY and CDR2 SVGEGT. This CDR3 spans 16 amino acids. CDR3 in amino acids: CASSYSPSGDQETQYF. The CDR3 DNA sequence: TGTGCCAGCAGTTACTCGCCTAGCGGAGACCAAGAGACCCAGTACTTC.

This clonotype came up a few times. The chain combines TRBV7-3 with TRBJ1-2; TRBD1 agrees at 11 bases. This CDR3 has 14 residues. Germline V gives CDR1 SGHTA, CDR2 FQGTGA. J gave up 7 bases and V 5 bases, and 6 bases lay outside the gene matches. CDR3 DNA sequence: TGTGCCAGCAGCCCCGGGACAGGGGGAGTTGGCTACACCTTC. Its protein product is CASSPGTGGVGYTF.

The sample holds a few counts of this clonotype. CDR3 nucleotides: TGTGCCAGCTCACCGGCAGGGACTTATTCACCCCTCCACTTT. This codes for CASSPAGTYSPLHF. This chain uses TRBV18 with TRBJ1-6; D might be TRBD1 (5 bases). This CDR3 is 14 amino acids long. V was pared by 3 bases and J by 8 bases, with 11 bases between. Looked up from germline, CDR1 is KGHSH and CDR2 is LQKENI.

The rearrangement links TRBV28 to TRBJ2-1; 8 bases line up with TRBD2. CDR3 length equals 16 residues. Germline CDR1 reads MDHEN; CDR2 reads SYDVKM. Losses at the gene ends were 2 bases for V and 4 bases for J; bases not matched to a gene: 7. The CDR3 region has the DNA TGTGCCAGCAGTTTAGGGACCAGCGGGGGATACAATGAGCAGTTCTTC. Translation gives CASSLGTSGGYNEQFF.

This clonotype was observed a handful of times. The chain joins TRBV19 to TRBJ1-5; maybe TRBD1 (5 bases). Germline V gene lookup returns CDR1 LNHDA and CDR2 SQIVND (reference sequence). V lost 3 bases and J 3 bases, leaving 12 bases between the germline ends. The CDR3 sequence is 15 residues long. The CDR3 nucleotides read TGTGCCAGTAGTATTTTGACAGACCTCAATCAGCCCCAGCATTTT. It yields the protein CASSILTDLNQPQHF.

The chain joins TRBV29-1 to TRBJ2-7; the match to TRBD2 covers 11 bases. V dropped 6 bases and J dropped 2; count of bases not matched to a gene: 3. This CDR3 comprises 13 residues. Germline V gene sequence: CDR1 SQVTM, CDR2 ANQGSEA. CDR3 nucleotides: TGCAGCGTCCTACTAGCGGGAGCCTACGAGCAGTACTTC. This encodes CSVLLAGAYEQYF.